This TCR beta chain was identified during a study of CD8+ T cells in alopecia areata. Treatment described: oral pan-JAK inhibitor, 5-10 mg twice daily. This clone has more than one count but fewer than ten. Trimming cost V 6 bases and J 5 bases, with 13 bases left between them. Germline loops: CDR1 SGHDN, CDR2 FVKESK. CDR3 length: 14 amino acids. RNA was isolated and reverse transcribed to cDNA, the sequencing template. Assay used: immunoSEQ multiplex PCR; TCRdb lists only in-frame clones, some missing. The table has roughly 110,000 clones, roughly three fifths seen once. The clonotype was recovered from a human donor with alopecia areata. This rearrangement joins TRBV14 to TRBJ2-2, with D hard to call. The source material was CD4+ T cells sorted from blood, sampled at week 24, from a patient treated with tofacitinib. The CDR3 protein is CASSPASVTGELFF. CDR3 sequence (DNA): TGTGCCAGCAGTCCGGCATCGGTGACCGGGGAGCTGTTTTTT.